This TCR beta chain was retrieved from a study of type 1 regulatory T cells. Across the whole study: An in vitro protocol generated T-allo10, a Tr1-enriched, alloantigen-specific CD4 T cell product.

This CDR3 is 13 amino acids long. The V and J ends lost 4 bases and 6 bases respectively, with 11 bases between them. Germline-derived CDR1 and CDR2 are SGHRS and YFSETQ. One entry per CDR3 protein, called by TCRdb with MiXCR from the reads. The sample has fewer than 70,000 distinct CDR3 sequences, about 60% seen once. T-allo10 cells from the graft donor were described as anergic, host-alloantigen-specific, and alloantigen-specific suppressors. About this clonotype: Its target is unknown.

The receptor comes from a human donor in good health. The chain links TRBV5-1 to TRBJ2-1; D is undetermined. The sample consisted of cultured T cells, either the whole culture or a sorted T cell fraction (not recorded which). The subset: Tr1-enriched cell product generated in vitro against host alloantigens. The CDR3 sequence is CASSPAGGNEQFF. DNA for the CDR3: TGCGCCAGCAGCCCGGCAGGCGGCAATGAGCAGTTCTTC.